This T cell receptor (beta chain) was recorded in a study of blood T cell repertoires in COVID-19 (dated by TCRdb to the early 2020s). Looking at the study overall: Samples covering the acute and convalescent phases of COVID-19 were provided by collaborators in the United States, Italy and Spain. The material from the prospective study consisted of cDNA or gDNA derived from T cells, B-cell-depleted T cells, or PBMCs. The dataset comprised deeply sampled blood TCRbeta repertoires from subjects exposed to, actively infected with, or recovered from COVID-19. The repertoires were released in a freely available public database meant as a resource for research on the immune response to SARS-CoV-2. The samples were drawn from two sources: the first 160 participants of the ongoing ImmuneRACE study, and 1,254 subjects contributed by 6 global collaborators. Sample metadata almost always included a de-identified subject ID, COVID-19 status, age in years and sex. Where HLA class I and class II types were available, the types were taken from metadata supplied by the sample provider, not from assay-based typing.

The CDR3 starts with the cysteine, ends with the phenylalanine, and has 16 residues. The entry retains the CDR3 DNA only, 48 bases that are in frame from base 1. Reading the germline V gene (reference sequence) gives CDR1 SGHNT and CDR2 YYREEE. V and J are trimmed by 1 base and 5 bases, and the gene matches miss 9 bases of the junction. On this clone: Its antigen is still unknown. No much larger clone exists at a distance of one base, and base qualities are not known.

The collaborating institutions used their own protocols to collect whole blood in K2EDTA tubes. For TCRbeta analysis, collaborators shipped samples as frozen whole blood, isolated PBMCs, or DNA extracted from either of those sample types. The paper's findings and limits, for the study overall: How much clinical and demographic metadata was included differed by source and by participant, and the metadata was provided uncurated.

TCRbeta CDR3 regions were amplified from genomic DNA by means of the immunoSEQ Assay, a bias-controlled multiplex PCR. The authors' analysis ran thus. Nucleated cell counts per sample were estimated from amplification of reference gene primers within the assay. To quantify the absolute abundance of each unique TCRbeta CDR3 rearrangement, sequence reads were collapsed and filtered. For each sample, productive Simpson clonality was calculated as the square root of Simpson's diversity index over productive rearrangements. TCRdb's version of the immuneACCESS table is confined to in-frame rearrangements and falls short of the full clone set. An unresolved V gene accounts for under half of the shortfall where checked; the remainder is of unknown origin. V, J and clone size reflect that table, while D and trimming were determined from the DNA. In this sample the table shows 200,000 to 300,000 clones, approximately 84% of which occur a single time. Together, the top ten hold about 8% of the sample.

The chain is made from TRBV5-4 and TRBJ2-3; 8 of the junction bases match TRBD1. Sequencing was done on a sample of peripheral blood. The clonotype was recovered from a woman aged 80 or over with acute or convalescent COVID-19. The CDR3 protein: CASSLRGPGGVDTQYF. The nucleotides are TGTGCCAGCAGCTTGCGGGGGCCAGGGGGCGTAGATACGCAGTATTTT.